The 29 T cell receptor beta chains in this list originate from one sample, sequenced in a study of T cells in Graves' hyperthyroidism and ophthalmopathy. What was amplified from RNA transcripts were TCR beta CDR3 regions. First-round RT-PCR of the TCR CDR3 relied on the HTBI primer set. MiXCR, applied by TCRdb to the multiplex PCR reads, yields one record per CDR3 protein. The sample has under 300,000 distinct CDR3 sequences, approximately 16% seen once. The sample consisted of blood. These TCRs come from a woman between 50 and 59 years old with Graves' hyperthyroidism that later progressed to Graves' ophthalmopathy.

Comments on this clonotype: One end of the junction fails to match germline, which may point to a read error. The chain couples TRBV2 to TRBJ1-5, with D possibly being TRBD1 (5 bases). This CDR3 region has 14 residues. CDR1 SNHLY and CDR2 FYNNEI come from the germline V gene. The CDR3 DNA reads as TGTGCCAGCAGACAGGAGGCAAGCAATCAGCCCCGGCATTTT. Encoded protein: CASRQEASNQPRHF. The variable domain in full, with the rest retrieved from reference TRBV2 and TRBJ1-5, is EPEVTQTPSHQVTQMGQEVILRCVPISNHLYFYWYRQILGQKVEFLVSFYNNEISEKSEIFDDQFSVERPDGSNFTLKIRSTKLEDSAMYFCASRQEASNQPRHFGDGTRLSIL.

This clonotype was detected ten times or more. The rearrangement links TRBV11-3 to TRBJ2-1; 8 bases line up with TRBD2. The V and J ends lost 4 bases and 5 bases, in that order; junction bases with no gene match: 7. The CDR3 has 15 residues. The germline V gene encodes CDR1 SGHNT and CDR2 YENEEA. DNA for the CDR3: TGTGCCAGCAGCTCCCAAGCGGGAGCCCACAATGAGCAGTTCTTC. Translation: CASSSQAGAHNEQFF.

At least ten counts were recorded for this clonotype. The rearrangement links TRBV20-1 to TRBJ2-1; tentative D call: TRBD2 (5 bases). CDR1 DFQATT and CDR2 SNEGSKA come from the germline V gene (reference sequence). V lost 7 bases and J lost 7, with 17 bases in between. CDR3 length: 13 amino acids. The DNA for the CDR3 is TGCAGTGTGAAGCGGATAGGTTCAAATGAGCAGTTCTTC. This encodes CSVKRIGSNEQFF.

This clonotype was counted ten times or more. The J gene is TRBJ2-3, the V gene TRBV20-1; the match to TRBD2 covers 8 bases. This CDR3 comprises 16 residues. Losses at the gene ends were 5 bases for V and 0 bases for J; bases not matched to a gene: 10. Germline-derived CDR1 and CDR2 are DFQATT and SNEGSKA (reference sequence). As DNA, the CDR3 is TGCAGTGCTCAAGAAGGACTAGCTACTAGCACAGATACGCAGTATTTT. This encodes CSAQEGLATSTDTQYF.

This clonotype was seen many times. The CDR3 DNA reads TGTGCCAGCCAGCAGGAAAGCACAGATACGCAGTATTTT. As protein: CASQQESTDTQYF. The chain carries TRBV2 and TRBJ2-3; no firm D call. The germline V and J ends were trimmed by 8 bases and 0 bases, with 9 bases remaining between them. CDR1 and CDR2 from the germline V gene are SNHLY and FYNNEI. The length of the CDR3 is 13 residues.

Details on this clonotype: One end of the junction is discordant with germline, which a read error may explain. The rearrangement joins TRBV28 to TRBJ2-1; no firm D call. In germline, CDR1 is MDHEN, CDR2 SYDVKM. The CDR3 sequence is 14 residues long. This CDR3 reads CAGSSGALYNEQFF. The CDR3 nucleotides are TGTGCCGGCAGTTCCGGAGCGCTCTACAATGAGCAGTTCTTC. Full variable domain (missing parts from reference TRBV28 and TRBJ2-1): DVKVTQSSRYLVKRTGEKVFLECVQDMDHENMFWYRQDPGLGLRLIYFSYDVKMKEKGDIPEGYSVSREKKERFSLILESASTNQTSMYLCAGSSGALYNEQFFGPGTRLTVL.

This clonotype came up many times. The rearrangement links TRBV5-1 to TRBJ2-1; perhaps TRBD2 as D (6 bases). Trimming removed 4 bases at V and 3 bases at J, with 14 bases between. Per the germline V gene, CDR1 is SGHRS and CDR2 is YFSETQ. The length of the CDR3 is 15 residues. CDR3 residues: CASSLSGWFYNEQFF. CDR3 nucleotides: TGCGCCAGCAGCCTGAGCGGGTGGTTCTACAATGAGCAGTTCTTC.

In its sample, this clonotype was seen many times. The V call is TRBV20-1, the J call TRBJ1-1; D gene unclear. The V gene's germline CDR1 is DFQATT and CDR2 SNEGSKA (reference sequence). This CDR3 comprises 11 residues. V dropped 3 bases and J dropped 4 bases, with 6 bases sitting between them. The CDR3 coding sequence is TGCAGTGCTAGCCGGGGCACTGAAGCTTTCTTT. Its protein is CSASRGTEAFF.

This clonotype has ten or more counts. This chain connects TRBV28 to TRBJ2-1; 13 bases are shared with TRBD2. Germline values: CDR1 MDHEN, CDR2 SYDVKM. Unmatched junction bases numbered 4, after V lost 6 bases and J lost 8 bases. The CDR3 has 14 amino acids. CDR3 amino acids: CASSSLAGGYEQFF. CDR3 DNA: TGTGCCAGCAGCTCACTAGCGGGAGGGTATGAGCAGTTCTTC.

This clonotype was seen many times. The chain combines TRBV18 with TRBJ1-1; D is unclear. This CDR3 contains 13 residues. Germline-derived CDR1 and CDR2 are KGHSH and LQKENI. V was shortened by 4 bases and J by 4 bases, with 10 bases between the two germline ends. The CDR3 bases are TGTGCCAGCTCACAGACGGTTAGCACTGAAGCTTTCTTT. Translation: CASSQTVSTEAFF.

This clonotype was seen repeatedly, ten times or more. The V gene is TRBV20-1, the J gene TRBJ2-1; no definite D call. The CDR3 is 13 residues long. The germline V and J ends were trimmed by 7 bases and 0 bases, with 10 bases remaining between them. From germline, CDR1 is DFQATT and CDR2 SNEGSKA (reference sequence). The chain's CDR3 is CSVIRSSYNEQFF. The CDR3 DNA is TGCAGTGTGATTAGGAGCTCCTACAATGAGCAGTTCTTC.

The J gene is TRBJ2-3, the V gene TRBV19; no clear D gene. The germline V gene encodes CDR1 LNHDA and CDR2 SQIVND (reference sequence). The CDR3 runs to 14 residues. The germline V and J ends were trimmed by 7 bases and 1 base, with 12 bases remaining between them. CDR3 residues: CASKTLLGTDTQYF. The CDR3 region has the DNA TGTGCCAGTAAAACACTACTGGGCACAGATACGCAGTATTTT.

This clonotype came up many times. This rearrangement joins TRBV20-1 to TRBJ2-1; the match to TRBD2 covers 7 bases. V dropped 3 bases and J dropped 3; count of bases not matched to a gene: 5. The V gene's germline CDR1 is DFQATT and CDR2 SNEGSKA (reference sequence). The CDR3 is 14 amino acids. CDR3 sequence: CSARVREDYNEQFF. The CDR3 DNA sequence: TGCAGTGCTAGGGTACGGGAGGACTACAATGAGCAGTTCTTC.

This clonotype was detected only once. The chain is built from TRBV19 and TRBJ2-6; 10 positions agree with TRBD1. The CDR3 is made up of 13 amino acids. Germline trimming cut 2 bases from V and 12 bases from J; bases unmatched to any gene: 1. Germline CDR1 LNHDA, CDR2 SQIVND (reference sequence). The CDR3 protein is CASSIWTGGVLTF. The CDR3 DNA is TGTGCCAGTAGTATATGGACAGGGGGCGTCCTGACTTTC.

This clonotype was observed many times. The chain recombines TRBV24-1 with TRBJ1-1; D is unresolved. V shed 3 bases and J shed 8 bases, with 12 bases lying between them. CDR1 is KGHDR, CDR2 SFDVKD, per germline. There are 13 residues in the CDR3. This CDR3 reads CATSDTRNPEAFF. CDR3 nucleotide sequence: TGTGCCACCAGTGATACACGGAATCCCGAAGCTTTCTTT.

This clonotype was counted ten times or more. J is TRBJ1-6 and V is TRBV12-3 or TRBV12-4; D gene uncertain. There are 12 residues in the CDR3. Trimming cost V 2 bases and J 8 bases, with 4 bases left between them. This CDR3 reads CASSLIYSPLHF. The CDR3 DNA is TGTGCCAGCAGTTTAATCTATTCACCCCTCCACTTT.

V gene TRBV20-1 combines with J gene TRBJ1-3; D call uncertain. The CDR3 totals 14 residues. CDR1 is DFQATT, CDR2 SNEGSKA, per germline (reference sequence). V was clipped by 3 bases and J by 2 bases, with 11 bases between them. As DNA, the CDR3 is TGCAGTGCTAGGAGATCCCAAACTGGAAACACCATATATTTT. It encodes CSARRSQTGNTIYF.

This clonotype was seen repeatedly, ten times or more. This chain joins TRBV3-1 and TRBJ1-2, with D uncertain. CDR3 size: 14 residues. In germline, CDR1 is LGHDT, CDR2 YNNKEL (reference sequence). V lost 0 bases to trimming and J lost 0 bases, with 5 bases between them. In DNA, the CDR3 is TGTGCCAGCAGCCAAGATTTGACTAACTATGGCTACACCTTC. This gives the protein CASSQDLTNYGYTF.

This clonotype was observed many times. The chain uses TRBV5-1 and TRBJ1-2; D gene unclear. Germline CDR1 is SGHRS and CDR2 is YFSETQ. The CDR3 extends over 13 amino acids. V lost 3 bases and J 4 bases, leaving 10 bases between the germline ends. The CDR3 nucleotides are TGCGCCAGCAGCTGGGAGGGTGGCTATGGCTACACCTTC. It is translated as CASSWEGGYGYTF.

This clonotype occurred a few times. The rearrangement joins TRBV19 to TRBJ1-1; TRBD1 matches at 7 bases. Germline CDR1 LNHDA, CDR2 SQIVND (reference sequence). V lost 2 bases to trimming and J lost 7 bases; unmatched junction nucleotides: 7. The CDR3 loop spans 14 amino acids. The CDR3 protein is CASSIFGTGVEAFF. The DNA for the CDR3 is TGTGCCAGTAGTATATTTGGAACAGGGGTTGAAGCTTTCTTT.

There are many counts of this clonotype. The gene calls are TRBV5-1 and TRBJ2-7, with D perhaps matching TRBD1 (6 bases). Trimming left V 0 bases short and J 7 bases short, with 17 bases between. Germline-derived CDR1 and CDR2 are SGHRS and YFSETQ. The CDR3 covers 15 residues. CDR3 protein: CASSLAYRVHQEQYF. CDR3 coding DNA: TGCGCCAGCAGCTTGGCCTACAGGGTTCACCAGGAGCAGTACTTC.

This clonotype was picked up many times. The chain employs TRBV20-1 and TRBJ2-1, with D tentatively TRBD2 (6 bases). This CDR3 has 14 amino acids. Per germline, CDR1 DFQATT and CDR2 SNEGSKA (reference sequence). V gave up 3 bases and J gave up 6 bases, with 15 bases separating them. This chain's CDR3 is CSASMAGRFNEQFF. In DNA form, the CDR3 reads TGCAGTGCTAGTATGGCGGGAAGGTTCAATGAGCAGTTCTTC.

This clonotype was observed a few times. The rearrangement joins TRBV5-1 to TRBJ2-7; weak D call: TRBD1 (7 bases). Looked up from germline, CDR1 is SGHRS and CDR2 is YFSETQ. V was pared by 7 bases and J by 4 bases, with 15 bases between. This CDR3 has 13 amino acids. CDR3 sequence (DNA): TGCGCCAGCGTGCGGGACAGAACTTACGAGCAGTACTTC. This codes for CASVRDRTYEQYF.

The chain has TRBV4-2 and TRBJ2-1; 10 nucleotides align to TRBD2. The germline CDR1 and CDR2 sequences are LGHNA and YNFKEQ. Germline trimming cut 1 base from V and 8 bases from J; bases unmatched to any gene: 5. The CDR3 spans 15 residues. Written as DNA, the CDR3 is TGTGCCAGCAGCCAAGCCAGCGGGAGGGCCCATGAGCAGTTCTTC. This sequence encodes CASSQASGRAHEQFF.

This clonotype was seen a single time. This sequence joins TRBV6-2 or TRBV6-3 and TRBJ1-2; 8 bases are shared with TRBD1. The CDR3 sequence is 13 residues long. Germline V gene sequence: CDR1 MNHEY, CDR2 SVGEGT. The V and J ends lost 5 bases and 7 bases, in that order; junction bases with no gene match: 6. The CDR3 reads CASSVDRVCGYTF. The CDR3 DNA reads as TGTGCCAGCAGTGTGGACAGGGTTTGTGGCTACACCTTC.

This chain joins TRBV5-1 and TRBJ1-2; D is uncertain. This CDR3 spans 16 amino acids. CDR1 and CDR2 from the germline V gene are SGHRS and YFSETQ. The V end lost 0 bases, the J end lost 3 bases, and 15 bases lay between the germline ends. The CDR3 loop reads CASSLAQTPVDYGYTF. The CDR3 nucleotides read TGCGCCAGCAGCTTGGCTCAGACCCCGGTGGACTATGGCTACACCTTC.

This clonotype was counted ten times or more. This chain uses TRBV20-1 with TRBJ2-3, with 14 positions matching TRBD2. Germline CDR1 and CDR2: DFQATT and SNEGSKA (reference sequence). The CDR3 has 16 amino acids. The CDR3, as DNA: TGCAGACAAACCCGAGGGACTAGCGGGAGTTTAGATACGCAGTATTTT. Amino acid sequence: CRQTRGTSGSLDTQYF.

This clonotype came up many times. The V gene is TRBV30, the J gene TRBJ2-1; TRBD1 matches at 8 bases. The V segment lost 5 bases and the J segment 5 bases; nucleotides outside the gene matches: 11. This CDR3 has 15 residues. CDR1 GTSNPN and CDR2 SVGIG come from the germline V gene (reference sequence). CDR3 protein: CAWGFGQGRHNEQFF. In DNA, the CDR3 is TGTGCCTGGGGATTCGGACAGGGTAGGCACAATGAGCAGTTCTTC.

This clonotype was seen ten or more times. V gene TRBV11-2 combines with J gene TRBJ2-3; 9 bases fit TRBD2. The CDR3 totals 14 residues. Germline V gives CDR1 SGHAT, CDR2 FQNNGV. V lost 5 bases to trimming and J lost 3 bases; unmatched junction nucleotides: 3. CDR3 protein: CASSVAGVTDTQYF. CDR3 coding DNA: TGTGCCAGCAGCGTAGCGGGAGTTACAGATACGCAGTATTTT. The full variable domain, with the rest looked up from reference TRBV11-2 and TRBJ2-3, is EAGVAQSPRYKIIEKRQSVAFWCNPISGHATLYWYQQILGQGPKLLIQFQNNGVVDDSQLPKDRFSAERLKGVDSTLKIQPAKLEDSAVYLCASSVAGVTDTQYFGPGTRLTVL.